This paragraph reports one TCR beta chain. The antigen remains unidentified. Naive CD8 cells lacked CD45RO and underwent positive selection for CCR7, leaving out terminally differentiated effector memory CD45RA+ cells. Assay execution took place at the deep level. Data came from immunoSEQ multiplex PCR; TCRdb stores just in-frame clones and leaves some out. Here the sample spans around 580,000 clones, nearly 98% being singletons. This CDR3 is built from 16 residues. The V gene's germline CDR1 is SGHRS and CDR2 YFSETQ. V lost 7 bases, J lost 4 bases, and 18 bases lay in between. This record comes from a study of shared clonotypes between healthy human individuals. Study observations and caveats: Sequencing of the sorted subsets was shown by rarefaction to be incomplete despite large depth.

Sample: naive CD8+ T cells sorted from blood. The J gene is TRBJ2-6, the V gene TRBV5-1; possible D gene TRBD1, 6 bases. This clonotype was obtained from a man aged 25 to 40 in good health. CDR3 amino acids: CASSQGTGRGANVLTF. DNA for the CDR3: TGCGCCAGCTCACAGGGCACCGGTCGGGGGGCCAACGTCCTGACTTTC.